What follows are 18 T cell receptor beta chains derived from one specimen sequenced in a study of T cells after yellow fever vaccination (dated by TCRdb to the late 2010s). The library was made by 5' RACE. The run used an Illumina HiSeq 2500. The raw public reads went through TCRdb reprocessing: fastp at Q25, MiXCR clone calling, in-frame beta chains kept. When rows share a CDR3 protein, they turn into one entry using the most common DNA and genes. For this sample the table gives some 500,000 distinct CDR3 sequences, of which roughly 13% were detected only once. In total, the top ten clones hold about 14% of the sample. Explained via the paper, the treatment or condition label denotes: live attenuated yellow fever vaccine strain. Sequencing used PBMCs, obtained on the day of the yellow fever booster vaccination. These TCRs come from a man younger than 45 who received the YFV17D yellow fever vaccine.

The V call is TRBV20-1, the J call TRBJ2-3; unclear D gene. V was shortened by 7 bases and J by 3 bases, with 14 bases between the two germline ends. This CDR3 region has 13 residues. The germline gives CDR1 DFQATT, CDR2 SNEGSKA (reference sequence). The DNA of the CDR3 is TGCAGTGATCCCCCTAAGGTTACAGATACGCAGTATTTT. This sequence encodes CSDPPKVTDTQYF.

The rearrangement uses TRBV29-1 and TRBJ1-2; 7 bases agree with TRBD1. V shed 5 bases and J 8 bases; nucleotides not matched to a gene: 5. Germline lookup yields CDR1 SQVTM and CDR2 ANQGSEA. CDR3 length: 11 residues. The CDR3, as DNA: TGCAGCGTTCGACAGGGAACCGGCTACACCTTC. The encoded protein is CSVRQGTGYTF.

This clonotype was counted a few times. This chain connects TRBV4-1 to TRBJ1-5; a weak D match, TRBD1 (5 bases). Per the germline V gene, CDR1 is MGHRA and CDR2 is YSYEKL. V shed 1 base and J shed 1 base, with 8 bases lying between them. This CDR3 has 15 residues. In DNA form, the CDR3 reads TGCGCCAGCAGCCAAGCGGGGGGAAGCAATCAGCCCCAGCATTTT. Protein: CASSQAGGSNQPQHF.

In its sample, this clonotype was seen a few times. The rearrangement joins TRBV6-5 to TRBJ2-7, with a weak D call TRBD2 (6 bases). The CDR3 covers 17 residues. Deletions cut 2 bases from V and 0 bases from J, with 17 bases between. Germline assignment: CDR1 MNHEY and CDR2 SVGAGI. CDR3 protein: CASSYAPPGGISYEQYF. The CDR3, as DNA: TGTGCCAGCAGTTACGCCCCTCCAGGAGGGATCTCCTACGAGCAGTACTTC.

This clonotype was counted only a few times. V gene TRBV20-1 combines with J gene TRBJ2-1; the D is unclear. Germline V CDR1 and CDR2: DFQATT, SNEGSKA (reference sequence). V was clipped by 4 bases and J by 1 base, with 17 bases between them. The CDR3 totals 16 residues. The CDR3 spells CSAKAAGSQSYNEQFF. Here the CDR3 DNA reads TGCAGTGCTAAAGCCGCCGGGTCGCAATCCTACAATGAGCAGTTCTTC.

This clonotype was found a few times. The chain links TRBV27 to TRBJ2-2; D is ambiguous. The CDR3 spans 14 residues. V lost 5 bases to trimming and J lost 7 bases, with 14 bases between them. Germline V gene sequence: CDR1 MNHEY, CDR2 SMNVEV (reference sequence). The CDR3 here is CASSPSIGRGELFF. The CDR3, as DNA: TGTGCCAGCAGTCCCTCTATTGGGCGCGGGGAGCTGTTTTTT.

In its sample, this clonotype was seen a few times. The CDR3 nucleotides are TGTGCCAGCAGTGTTGACAGGGGGCAGGTCAATGAGCAGTTCTTC. This encodes CASSVDRGQVNEQFF. The V call is TRBV6-4, the J call TRBJ2-1, with TRBD1 matching 10 bases. This CDR3 is 15 amino acids long. V lost 4 bases to trimming and J lost 6 bases; unmatched junction nucleotides: 6. Germline loops: CDR1 MRHNA, CDR2 SNTAGT.

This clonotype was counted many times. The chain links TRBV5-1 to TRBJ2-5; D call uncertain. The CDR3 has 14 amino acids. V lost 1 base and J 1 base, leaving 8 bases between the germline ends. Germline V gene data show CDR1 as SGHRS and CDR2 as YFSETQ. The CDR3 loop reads CASSLRPAQETQYF. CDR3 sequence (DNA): TGCGCCAGCAGCTTGAGGCCAGCCCAAGAGACCCAGTACTTC.

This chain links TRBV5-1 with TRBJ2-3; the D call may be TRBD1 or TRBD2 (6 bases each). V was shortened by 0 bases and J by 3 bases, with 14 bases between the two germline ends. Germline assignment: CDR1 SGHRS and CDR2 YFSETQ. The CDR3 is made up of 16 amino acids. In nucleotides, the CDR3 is TGCGCCAGCAGCTTGGTAGTGACGGGGGCAACAGATACGCAGTATTTT. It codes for CASSLVVTGATDTQYF.

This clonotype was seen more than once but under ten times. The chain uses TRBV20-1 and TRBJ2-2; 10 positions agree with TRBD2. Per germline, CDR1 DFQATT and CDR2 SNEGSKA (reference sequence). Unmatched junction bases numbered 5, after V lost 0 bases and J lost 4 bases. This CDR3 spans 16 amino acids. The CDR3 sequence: CSARDQLAGATGELFF. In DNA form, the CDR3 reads TGCAGTGCTAGAGATCAGCTAGCGGGAGCCACCGGGGAGCTGTTTTTT.

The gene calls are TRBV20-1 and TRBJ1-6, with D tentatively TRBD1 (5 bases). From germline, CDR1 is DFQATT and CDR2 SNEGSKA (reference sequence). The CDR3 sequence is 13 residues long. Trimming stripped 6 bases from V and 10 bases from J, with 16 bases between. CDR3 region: CSARASGKSPLHF. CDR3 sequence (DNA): TGCAGTGCAAGGGCTTCAGGGAAATCACCCCTCCACTTT.

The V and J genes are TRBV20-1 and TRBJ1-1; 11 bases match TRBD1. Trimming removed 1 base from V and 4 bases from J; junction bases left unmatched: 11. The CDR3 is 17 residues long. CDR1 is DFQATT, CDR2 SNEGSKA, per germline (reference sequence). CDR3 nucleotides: TGCAGTGCTAGAGTTCAGGACAGGGGGCGAGGTAGCACTGAAGCTTTCTTT. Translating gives CSARVQDRGRGSTEAFF.

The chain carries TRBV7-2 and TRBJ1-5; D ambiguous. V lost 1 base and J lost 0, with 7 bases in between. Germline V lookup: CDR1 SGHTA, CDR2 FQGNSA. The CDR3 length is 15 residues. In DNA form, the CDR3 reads TGTGCCAGCAGCTTAGTGGGGAATAGCAATCAGCCCCAGCATTTT. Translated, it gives CASSLVGNSNQPQHF. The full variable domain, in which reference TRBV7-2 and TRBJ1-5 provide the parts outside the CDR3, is GAGVSQSPSNKVTEKGKDVELRCDPISGHTALYWYRQSLGQGLEFLIYFQGNSAPDKSGLPSDRFSAERTGGSVSTLTIQRTQQEDSAVYLCASSLVGNSNQPQHFGDGTRLSIL.

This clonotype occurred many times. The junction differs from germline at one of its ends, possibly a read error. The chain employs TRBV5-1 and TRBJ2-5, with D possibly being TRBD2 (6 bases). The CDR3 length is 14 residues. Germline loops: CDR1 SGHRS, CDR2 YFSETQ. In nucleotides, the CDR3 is TGTGCCAGCAGTTTAGCGGCAGGACAAGAGACCCAGTACTTC. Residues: CASSLAAGQETQYF.

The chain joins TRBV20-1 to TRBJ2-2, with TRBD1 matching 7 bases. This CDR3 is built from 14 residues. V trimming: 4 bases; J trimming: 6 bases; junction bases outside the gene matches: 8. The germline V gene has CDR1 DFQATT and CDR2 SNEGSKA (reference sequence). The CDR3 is CSANRQGRAGELFF. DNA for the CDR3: TGCAGTGCTAATAGACAGGGAAGGGCCGGGGAGCTGTTTTTT.

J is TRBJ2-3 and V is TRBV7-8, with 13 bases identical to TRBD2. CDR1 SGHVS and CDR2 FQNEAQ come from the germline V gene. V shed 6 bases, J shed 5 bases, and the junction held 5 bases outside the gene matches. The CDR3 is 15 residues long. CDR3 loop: CASRGLAGVVDTQYF. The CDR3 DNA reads TGTGCCAGCAGAGGACTAGCGGGAGTTGTAGATACGCAGTATTTT.

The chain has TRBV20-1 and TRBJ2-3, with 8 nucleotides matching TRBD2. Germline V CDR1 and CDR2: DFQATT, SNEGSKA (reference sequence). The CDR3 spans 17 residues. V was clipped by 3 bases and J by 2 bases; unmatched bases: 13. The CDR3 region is CSARVAGGLSDTDTQYF. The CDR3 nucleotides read TGCAGTGCTAGGGTGGCGGGAGGACTTTCTGACACAGATACGCAGTATTTT.

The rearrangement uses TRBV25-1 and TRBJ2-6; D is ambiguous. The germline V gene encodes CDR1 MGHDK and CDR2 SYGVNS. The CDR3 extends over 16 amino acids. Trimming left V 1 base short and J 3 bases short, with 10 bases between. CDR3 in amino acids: CASSEFLGNGANVLTF. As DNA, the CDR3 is TGTGCCAGCAGTGAATTCCTGGGTAATGGGGCCAACGTCCTGACTTTC.